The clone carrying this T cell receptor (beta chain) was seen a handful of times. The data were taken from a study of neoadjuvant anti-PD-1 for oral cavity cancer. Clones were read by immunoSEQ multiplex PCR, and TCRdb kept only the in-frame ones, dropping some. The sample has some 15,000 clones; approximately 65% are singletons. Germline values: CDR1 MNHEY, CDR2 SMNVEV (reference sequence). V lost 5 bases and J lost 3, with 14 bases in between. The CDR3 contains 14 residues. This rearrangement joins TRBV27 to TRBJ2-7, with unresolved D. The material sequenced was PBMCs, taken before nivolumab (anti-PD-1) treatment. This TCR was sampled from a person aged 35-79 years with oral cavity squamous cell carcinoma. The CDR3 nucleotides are TGTGCCAGCAGTCCCTCTGGATTCCGCTACGAGCAGTACTTC. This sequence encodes CASSPSGFRYEQYF.